The clone carrying this T cell receptor beta chain was recorded once. The data were obtained in a study of blood T cell repertoires in COVID-19. Looking at the study overall: T cells, B-cell-depleted T cells, or PBMCs provided the cDNA or gDNA that served as material.

Germline V gene sequence: CDR1 LGHDT, CDR2 YNNKEL (reference sequence). There are 15 residues in the CDR3. The V segment lost 0 bases and the J segment 6 bases; nucleotides outside the gene matches: 5. The assay was immunoSEQ multiplex PCR, and TCRdb's table has in-frame clones only and misses some. The table records 80,000 to 90,000 clones, 86% of them present only once. The origin of this receptor is a man aged 80 or over with active or convalescent COVID-19. The sample consisted of peripheral blood. The chain carries TRBV3-1 (or the pseudogene TRBV3-2) and TRBJ2-1; 7 bases match TRBD2. CDR3 in amino acids: CASSQDAGRANEQFF. The CDR3, as DNA: TGTGCCAGCAGCCAAGATGCAGGGAGGGCCAATGAGCAGTTCTTC.